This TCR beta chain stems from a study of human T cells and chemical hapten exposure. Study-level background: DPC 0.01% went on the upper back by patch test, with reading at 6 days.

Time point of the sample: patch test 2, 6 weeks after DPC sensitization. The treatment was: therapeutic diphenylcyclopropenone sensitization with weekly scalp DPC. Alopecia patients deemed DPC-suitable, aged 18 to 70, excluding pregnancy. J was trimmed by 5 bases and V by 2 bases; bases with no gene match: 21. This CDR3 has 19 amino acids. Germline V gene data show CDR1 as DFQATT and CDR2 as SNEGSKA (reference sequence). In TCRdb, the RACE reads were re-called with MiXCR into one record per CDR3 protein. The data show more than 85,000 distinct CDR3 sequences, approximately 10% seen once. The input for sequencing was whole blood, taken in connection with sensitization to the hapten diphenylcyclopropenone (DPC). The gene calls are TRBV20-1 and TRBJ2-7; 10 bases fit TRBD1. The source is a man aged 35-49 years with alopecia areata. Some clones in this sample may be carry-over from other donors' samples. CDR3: CSARIPSPGQGIGTHEQYV. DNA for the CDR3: TGCAGTGCTAGAATCCCGTCCCCGGGACAGGGGATTGGAACCCACGAGCAGTACGTC.